Following are 18 T cell receptor beta chains from one sample sequenced in a study of blood T cell repertoires in COVID-19 (dated by TCRdb to 2018 to 2020). The library was built by means of the immunoSEQ multiplex PCR assay. This is the immuneACCESS table as TCRdb keeps it, with only in-frame sequences that have V and J called. A part of the clones is gone; compared with another copy, unresolved V genes explain less than half, and the rest is unexplained. The sample table contains approximately 240,000 clones; only one count was recorded for approximately 80% of them. Around 1.5% of the sample lies in the top ten. The specimen sequenced was peripheral blood. The receptor source for this set is a middle-aged woman who had recovered from COVID-19.

This sequence joins TRBV12-3 or TRBV12-4 and TRBJ2-7; 7 bases map to TRBD1. There are 13 residues in the CDR3. V shed 2 bases and J 3 bases; nucleotides not matched to a gene: 1. CDR3 sequence (DNA): TGTGCCAGCAGTTTATACAGGGGCTACGAGCAGTACTTC. As protein: CASSLYRGYEQYF.

The chain uses TRBV12-3 or TRBV12-4 and TRBJ1-1; D remains unclear. Trimming shortened V by 1 base and J by 2 bases, and 5 bases separated the two germline ends. The CDR3 contains 13 residues. The CDR3 DNA is TGTGCCAGCAGTTTAGGAGTAAACACTGAAGCTTTCTTT. Translated: CASSLGVNTEAFF.

The rearrangement joins TRBV7-2 to TRBJ1-3; TRBD1 matches at 10 bases. Germline V lookup: CDR1 SGHTA, CDR2 FQGNSA. The V and J ends lost 6 bases and 7 bases, in that order; junction bases with no gene match: 3. The CDR3 spans 13 residues. The CDR3 DNA reads TGTGCCAGCAGGGGGACAGGGGCTAACACCATATATTTT. Amino acid sequence: CASRGTGANTIYF.

The rearrangement links TRBV7-2 to TRBJ1-6; TRBD1 agrees at 8 bases. Trimming cost V 5 bases and J 5 bases; bases outside gene matches: 5. The V gene's germline CDR1 is SGHTA and CDR2 FQGNSA. The CDR3 covers 15 residues. CDR3 loop: CASSPKTGDNSPLHF. CDR3 in DNA: TGTGCCAGCAGCCCAAAGACAGGGGATAATTCACCCCTCCACTTT. Filled out from reference TRBV7-2 and TRBJ1-6, the complete variable domain reads GAGVSQSPSNKVTEKGKDVELRCDPISGHTALYWYRQSLGQGLEFLIYFQGNSAPDKSGLPSDRFSAERTGGSVSTLTIQRTQQEDSAVYLCASSPKTGDNSPLHFGNGTRLTVT.

The CDR3 is CASSPTTQGTYGYTF. The CDR3 DNA follows: TGTGCCAGCAGCCCCACCACCCAGGGTACCTATGGCTACACCTTC. The J gene is TRBJ1-2, the V gene TRBV6-5; D perhaps matches TRBD1 (5 bases). Germline assignment: CDR1 MNHEY and CDR2 SVGAGI. With 6 bases removed from V and 4 bases from J, the gap between germline ends came to 18 bases. The CDR3 totals 15 residues.

As DNA, the CDR3 is TGTGCCAGCAGCAAATCCGGGACTCATTACGGCATTCAGTACTTC. Encoded protein: CASSKSGTHYGIQYF. The gene calls are TRBV9 and TRBJ2-4; a weak D match, TRBD2 (6 bases). Trimming shortened V by 4 bases and J by 9 bases, and 20 bases separated the two germline ends. CDR1 and CDR2 from the germline V gene are SGDLS and YYNGEE. The CDR3 covers 15 residues. Complete variable domain (other parts from reference TRBV9 and TRBJ2-4): DSGVTQTPKHLITATGQRVTLRCSPRSGDLSVYWYQQSLDQGLQFLIQYYNGEERAKGNILERFSAQQFPDLHSELNLSSLELGDSALYFCASSKSGTHYGIQYFGAGTRLSVL.

The V gene is TRBV13, the J gene TRBJ1-1; possible D gene TRBD1, 5 bases. V was cut by 5 bases and J by 12 bases, with 19 bases left in between. The germline V gene encodes CDR1 PRHDT and CDR2 FYEKMQ (reference sequence). CDR3 size: 13 residues. The DNA of the CDR3 is TGTGCCAGCAGCGAGACGGGGGGTGAAATCCCTTTCTTT. Translation gives CASSETGGEIPFF.

This chain uses TRBV5-6 with TRBJ1-2; TRBD1 might be the D (5 bases). The germline V and J ends were trimmed by 9 bases and 0 bases, with 15 bases remaining between them. Per germline, CDR1 SGHDT and CDR2 YYEEEE. The CDR3 is 14 amino acids. CDR3: CATSARQSNYGYTF. DNA of the CDR3: TGTGCCACCTCCGCCAGACAGTCTAACTATGGCTACACCTTC.

This clone was counted only a few times. The V gene is TRBV6-5, the J gene TRBJ1-1, with D unresolved. Deletions cut 0 bases from V and 10 bases from J, with 15 bases between. The germline V gene has CDR1 MNHEY and CDR2 SVGAGI. This CDR3 spans 14 amino acids. The CDR3 spells CASSYSPSVEGAFF. CDR3 in DNA: TGTGCCAGCAGTTACTCCCCCTCAGTCGAGGGAGCTTTCTTT.

The chain uses TRBV27 and TRBJ2-7; the match to TRBD1 covers 9 bases. Germline values: CDR1 MNHEY, CDR2 SMNVEV (reference sequence). CDR3 size: 14 residues. The V and J ends lost 0 bases and 10 bases, in that order; junction bases with no gene match: 7. This CDR3 is CASSLSLTGGPQYF. The CDR3 DNA sequence: TGTGCCAGCAGTTTATCATTGACAGGGGGGCCACAGTACTTC.

The chain couples TRBV2 to TRBJ1-2; possibly TRBD1 for D (5 bases). Deletions cut 2 bases from V and 4 bases from J, with 11 bases between. Germline V gives CDR1 SNHLY, CDR2 FYNNEI. This CDR3 spans 14 amino acids. CDR3 protein: CASSEMGDSYGYTF. CDR3 DNA sequence: TGTGCCAGCAGTGAAATGGGCGACAGCTATGGCTACACCTTC.

The genes are TRBV5-1 and TRBJ2-1, with 7 bases fitting TRBD1. V was clipped by 6 bases and J by 2 bases; unmatched bases: 5. The CDR3 totals 14 residues. In germline, CDR1 is SGHRS, CDR2 YFSETQ. The CDR3 nucleotides are TGCGCCAGCATGAGACAGGGTCCCTACAATGAGCAGTTCTTC. Translation: CASMRQGPYNEQFF. Filled out from reference TRBV5-1 and TRBJ2-1, the complete variable domain reads KAGVTQTPRYLIKTRGQQVTLSCSPISGHRSVSWYQQTPGQGLQFLFEYFSETQRNKGNFPGRFSGRQFSNSRSEMNVSTLELGDSALYLCASMRQGPYNEQFFGPGTRLTVL.

The CDR3 loop reads CASSLPGLSTDTQYF. As DNA, the CDR3 is TGTGCCAGCAGCTTACCAGGTTTGAGCACAGATACGCAGTATTTT. The chain employs TRBV7-2 and TRBJ2-3, with D hard to call. Between the trimmed V and J ends, which lost 2 bases and 0 bases, there was a span of 9 bases. Germline values: CDR1 SGHTA, CDR2 FQGNSA. This CDR3 region has 15 residues. Filled out from reference TRBV7-2 and TRBJ2-3, the complete variable domain reads GAGVSQSPSNKVTEKGKDVELRCDPISGHTALYWYRQSLGQGLEFLIYFQGNSAPDKSGLPSDRFSAERTGGSVSTLTIQRTQQEDSAVYLCASSLPGLSTDTQYFGPGTRLTVL.

The CDR3 nucleotides read TGTGCCAGCAGTTTCCAGGAAAACACTGAAGCTTTCTTT. Translated, it gives CASSFQENTEAFF. The chain combines TRBV12-3 or TRBV12-4 with TRBJ1-1; D unresolved. Between the trimmed V and J ends, which lost 3 bases and 2 bases, there was a span of 7 bases. CDR3 size: 13 residues.

The CDR3 loop is CASSRRTGIDTQYF. In DNA, the CDR3 is TGTGCCAGCAGCCGTAGGACAGGGATTGATACGCAGTATTTT. This chain links TRBV5-6 with TRBJ2-3; TRBD1 agrees at 8 bases. This CDR3 region has 14 residues. Germline CDR1 reads SGHDT; CDR2 reads YYEEEE. Trimming took 4 bases from V and 6 from J; bases not matched to a gene: 7.

CDR3 bases: TGCGCCAGCAGCTTGGTCGGGGAGAACCGGGGGAATCACCAAGTGTATGGCTACACCTTC. It codes for CASSLVGENRGNHQVYGYTF. The chain is built from TRBV5-1 and TRBJ1-2, with a tentative D call TRBD1 (5 bases). Germline CDR1 reads SGHRS; CDR2 reads YFSETQ. The CDR3 consists of 20 residues. Trimming took off 0 bases at V and 5 bases at J, with 29 bases between the two ends. Variable domain in full (rest from reference TRBV5-1 and TRBJ1-2): KAGVTQTPRYLIKTRGQQVTLSCSPISGHRSVSWYQQTPGQGLQFLFEYFSETQRNKGNFPGRFSGRQFSNSRSEMNVSTLELGDSALYLCASSLVGENRGNHQVYGYTFGSGTRLTVV.

The chain has TRBV5-4 and TRBJ2-2; 10 nucleotides line up with TRBD1. Trimming removed 4 bases from V and 4 bases from J; junction bases left unmatched: 4. The CDR3 sequence is 15 residues long. Germline assignment: CDR1 SGHNT and CDR2 YYREEE (reference sequence). This CDR3 is CASSRQGATTGELFF. Here the CDR3 DNA reads TGTGCCAGCAGCCGACAGGGGGCGACCACCGGGGAGCTGTTTTTT.

The rearrangement links TRBV11-3 to TRBJ2-5; no clear D gene. V dropped 1 base and J dropped 7 bases, with 16 bases sitting between them. CDR1 and CDR2 (germline): SGHNT, YENEEA. The CDR3 totals 15 residues. Here the CDR3 reads CASSLGQQRGGTQYF. As DNA, the CDR3 is TGTGCCAGCAGCTTAGGGCAGCAAAGAGGTGGGACCCAGTACTTC.